The rows below give T cell receptor beta chains drawn from one sample of a study of cytomegalovirus exposure and HLA in healthy donors. TCRdb keeps only in-frame clones here, not all; method: immunoSEQ multiplex PCR. The table has some 150,000 clones, around 80% seen once. The sample comprised PBMCs. These receptors all come from a man in his forties in good health and CMV-seropositive. Each CDR3 is given with its conserved first and last residue. The D gene is left open where the match is weak. The size field is filled for only some rows; it gives once, few, many or a size class.

TRBJ1-5	-	TRBV7-2	TRBD1	CASSLRTGPQPQHF	TGTGCCAGCAGCTTAAGGACAGGTCCTCAGCCCCAGCATTTT
TRBJ2-5	-	TRBV7-7	TRBD1	CASSEDRGEETQYF	TGTGCTAGCAGCGAAGACAGGGGGGAAGAGACCCAGTACTTC
TRBJ1-2	-	TRBV7-8	TRBD1	CASSLTRDRGYTF	TGTGCCAGCAGCTTGACCCGGGACAGAGGCTACACCTTC
TRBJ1-3	-	TRBV18	TRBD1	CASSLGQGSSRNTIYF	TGTGCCAGCTCCCTAGGACAGGGCAGCTCTCGAAACACCATATATTTT
TRBJ1-2	-	TRBV4-3	-	CASSQDRAGRGYTF	TGCGCCAGCAGCCAAGATAGGGCGGGACGCGGCTACACCTTC
TRBJ2-7	-	TRBV7-2	-	CASSLGSPTLSYEQYF	TGTGCCAGCAGCTTAGGATCGCCGACACTGTCCTACGAGCAGTACTTC
TRBJ2-1	-	TRBV14	-	CASSQGPWQFF	TGTGCCAGCAGCCAGGGCCCTTGGCAGTTCTTC
TRBJ1-5	-	TRBV28	TRBD1	CASSLGTGAYQPQHF	TGTGCCAGCAGTTTAGGGACAGGGGCTTATCAGCCCCAGCATTTT
TRBJ2-7	-	TRBV27	TRBD1	CASSLIPLRGISYEQYF	TGTGCCAGCAGTTTAATCCCACTCAGGGGGATCTCCTACGAGCAGTACTTC
TRBJ2-7	-	TRBV7-8	TRBD1	CASSRSGGSAFYEQYF	TGTGCCAGCAGCCGATCAGGGGGCTCTGCGTTCTACGAGCAGTACTTC
TRBJ1-1	once	TRBV29-1	TRBD1	CSAWDRGLTEAFF	TGCAGCGCTTGGGACAGGGGGTTAACTGAAGCTTTCTTT
TRBJ1-1	-	TRBV6-5	-	CASSPSGLGTEAFF	TGTGCCAGCAGCCCTAGTGGCTTGGGCACTGAAGCTTTCTTT
TRBJ1-5	-	TRBV4-1	-	CASSQGPGLQPQHF	TGCGCCAGCAGCCAAGGCCCGGGACTACAGCCCCAGCATTTT
TRBJ2-7	few	TRBV2	TRBD1	CASNRDSPYEQYF	TGTGCCAGCAACCGGGACAGTCCCTACGAGCAGTACTTC
TRBJ2-7	-	TRBV7-7	TRBD2	CASSLGVSGGPQYF	TGTGCTAGCAGCTTAGGGGTTAGCGGGGGGCCGCAGTACTTC
TRBJ1-2	-	TRBV20-1	-	CSAPGYYGYTF	TGCAGTGCCCCGGGATACTATGGCTACACCTTC
TRBJ1-5	-	TRBV4-3	TRBD1	CASSQDARGHQPQHF	TGCGCCAGCAGCCAAGATGCCAGGGGGCATCAGCCCCAGCATTTT
TRBJ2-1	-	TRBV7-2	TRBD2	CASSQGTSGRVSRYNEQFF	TGTGCCAGCAGCCAGGGGACTAGCGGGAGGGTGAGCAGATACAATGAGCAGTTCTTC
TRBJ1-3	-	TRBV4-1	TRBD1	CASSRPGQGPSGNTIYF	TGCGCCAGCAGCCGTCCGGGACAGGGGCCCTCTGGAAACACCATATATTTT
TRBJ2-2	-	TRBV7-7	TRBD1	CASSPGQGITGELFF	TGTGCTAGCAGCCCCGGACAGGGAATAACCGGGGAGCTGTTTTTT
TRBJ1-6	-	TRBV7-9	TRBD1	CASSGGDRGPYNSPLHF	TGTGCCAGCAGCGGGGGGGACAGGGGTCCTTATAATTCACCCCTCCACTTT
TRBJ1-3	-	TRBV11-2	-	CASSQGYTIYF	TGTGCCAGCAGCCAGGGGTACACCATATATTTT
TRBJ2-1	once	TRBV19	-	CASSIVTGSEYNEQFF	TGTGCCAGTAGTATAGTCACAGGGAGTGAATACAATGAGCAGTTCTTC
TRBJ2-5	-	TRBV5-6	-	CASSSLQGWETQYF	TGTGCCAGCAGCTCTCTACAGGGTTGGGAGACCCAGTACTTC
TRBJ2-7	few	TRBV7-9	-	CASSQDSSYEQYF	TGTGCCAGCAGTCAGGACAGCTCCTACGAGCAGTACTTC
TRBJ2-3	-	TRBV27	TRBD2	CASSLLAGGPPGTDTQYF	TGTGCCAGCAGTTTACTAGCGGGAGGGCCACCGGGGACAGATACGCAGTATTTT
TRBJ2-7	-	TRBV2	-	CAGSSGSYEQYF	TGTGCCGGGTCATCAGGGTCCTACGAGCAGTACTTC
TRBJ2-7	-	TRBV7-9	-	CASSPGSYEQYF	TGTGCCAGCAGCCCCGGGAGCTACGAGCAGTACTTC
TRBJ2-3	-	TRBV11-2	-	CASSLPGAQYF	TGTGCCAGCAGCTTACCCGGGGCGCAGTATTTT
TRBJ2-1	-	TRBV7-9	-	CASSGGSPINEQFF	TGTGCCAGCAGCGGCGGGTCCCCGATCAATGAGCAGTTCTTC
TRBJ2-1	-	TRBV11-2	-	CASSSLRGDRNNEQFF	TGTGCCAGCAGCTCACTTAGGGGGGACAGAAACAATGAGCAGTTCTTC
TRBJ1-4	many	TRBV5-4	-	CASSYNRALNEKLFF	TGTGCCAGCAGCTATAACAGGGCCTTGAATGAAAAACTGTTTTTT
TRBJ2-7	few	TRBV29-1	-	CSVEGQGYEQYF	TGCAGCGTTGAGGGTCAGGGATACGAGCAGTACTTC
TRBJ2-7	-	TRBV9	TRBD2	CASSVSGSYLSYEQYF	TGTGCCAGCAGCGTTAGCGGGAGCTACCTCTCCTACGAGCAGTACTTC
TRBJ2-2	-	TRBV18	-	CASSPSRGGELFF	TGTGCCAGCTCACCGTCCCGAGGCGGGGAGCTGTTTTTT
TRBJ2-1	once	TRBV4-1	TRBD1	CASSQVPGQGWNEQFF	TGCGCCAGCAGCCAGGTCCCGGGACAGGGTTGGAATGAGCAGTTCTTC
TRBJ1-2	-	TRBV5-4	-	CASSLPGENYGYTF	TGTGCCAGCAGCTTGCCAGGGGAAAACTATGGCTACACCTTC
TRBJ2-2	-	TRBV4-1	-	CASSQDNRATGELFF	TGCGCCAGCAGCCAAGATAACAGGGCCACCGGGGAGCTGTTTTTT
TRBJ2-2	-	TRBV19	TRBD2	CASLAGDTGELFF	TGTGCCAGTTTAGCGGGAGACACCGGGGAGCTGTTTTTT
TRBJ1-2	-	TRBV9	TRBD1	CASSAQTGLIYGYTF	TGTGCCAGCAGCGCGCAGACAGGGCTCATCTATGGCTACACCTTC
TRBJ2-7	-	TRBV7-7	TRBD1	CASSLGGQGKQYF	TGTGCTAGCAGCTTAGGAGGACAGGGAAAGCAGTACTTC
TRBJ1-4	-	TRBV5-1	-	CASSPPGREGNEKLFF	TGCGCCAGCAGCCCCCCTGGGAGGGAGGGTAATGAAAAACTGTTTTTT
TRBJ2-5	-	TRBV27	-	CASRGGRETQYF	TGTGCCAGCAGGGGTGGGAGGGAGACCCAGTACTTC
TRBJ2-7	-	TRBV5-6	-	CASSLGQGYSEQYF	TGTGCCAGCAGCCTCGGACAAGGGTATTCCGAGCAGTACTTC
TRBJ2-5	-	TRBV5-1	-	CASSPDRETQYF	TGCGCCAGCAGCCCCGACAGGGAGACCCAGTACTTC
TRBJ2-3	-	TRBV4-2	TRBD1	CASSRRQGEDTQYF	TGTGCCAGCAGCCGCCGACAGGGGGAAGATACGCAGTATTTT
TRBJ1-1	-	TRBV6-5	TRBD1	CASSPTGVGTEAFF	TGTGCCAGCAGTCCGACAGGGGTGGGAACTGAAGCTTTCTTT
TRBJ2-7	few	TRBV29-1	TRBD1	CSAGDSLQYF	TGCAGCGCCGGGGACAGCCTTCAGTACTTC
TRBJ1-5	-	TRBV19	-	CASSMSDYSNQPQHF	TGTGCCAGTAGTATGAGCGACTATAGCAATCAGCCCCAGCATTTT
TRBJ1-6	-	TRBV5-6	-	CASSLRGSYNSPLHF	TGTGCCAGCAGCCTGAGAGGCTCCTATAATTCACCCCTCCACTTT
TRBJ2-1	many	TRBV6-6	TRBD2	CATLGGVNEQFF	TGTGCCACCCTGGGGGGGGTCAATGAGCAGTTCTTC
TRBJ2-7	-	TRBV6-1	-	CASSAGGSYEQYF	TGTGCCAGCAGTGCTGGCGGCTCCTACGAGCAGTACTTC